What follows is one TCR beta chain and its context. CDR1 and CDR2 from the germline V gene are ENHRY and SYGVKD. V lost 6 bases, J lost 4 bases, and 11 bases stayed unmatched. The CDR3 runs to 15 residues. Original processing methods: Amplification from reference gene primers served as the basis for estimated nucleated cell counts. Some clones are missing from TCRdb's copy, which holds only in-frame ones; the method was immunoSEQ multiplex PCR. The V and J calls and clone size come from that table; D and trimming were worked out from the DNA. This table has more than 130,000 clones, approximately 80% appearing once. This specimen comes from a study of blood T cell repertoires in COVID-19. Study overall: The study drew acute and convalescent COVID-19 samples from the United States, Italy and Spain. T cells, B-cell-depleted T cells, or PBMCs supplied cDNA or gDNA.

The sample was peripheral blood. The clonotype comes from a human donor in a cohort sampled during active COVID-19. This chain connects TRBV10-3 to TRBJ1-2, with TRBD1 matching over 7 bases. The CDR3 coding sequence is TGTGCCATCAGGGGCGGCCACAGGGGAGCCTATGGCTACACCTTC. Amino acid sequence: CAIRGGHRGAYGYTF.